This TCR beta chain was sequenced in a study of blood T cell repertoires in COVID-19. Study overall: The analysed material was cDNA or gDNA that came from T cells, B-cell-depleted T cells, or PBMCs.

The CDR3 extends over 15 amino acids. V trimming: 4 bases; J trimming: 4 bases; junction bases outside the gene matches: 3. Germline loops: CDR1 LNHDA, CDR2 SQIVND (reference sequence). Authors' analysis steps: Amplified reference gene primers provided the basis for estimating nucleated cell counts. Data came from immunoSEQ multiplex PCR; TCRdb stores just in-frame clones and leaves some out. For V, J and clone size, that table is used; D and trimming come from the DNA. Of under 100,000 clones listed, 75% to 90% were seen once; the top ten hold around 15%. The chain links TRBV19 to TRBJ2-5; 13 bases are a match to TRBD2. Sequencing input: peripheral blood. This receptor was taken from a male donor with acute or convalescent COVID-19. The CDR3 sequence is CASSTGLAGVETQYF. The DNA of the CDR3 is TGTGCCAGTAGTACCGGACTAGCGGGGGTAGAGACCCAGTACTTC. The whole variable domain, filled in from reference TRBV19 and TRBJ2-5, reads DGGITQSPKYLFRKEGQNVTLSCEQNLNHDAMYWYRQDPGQGLRLIYYSQIVNDFQKGDIAEGYSVSREKKESFPLTVTSAQKNPTAFYLCASSTGLAGVETQYFGPGTRLLVL.